Below, one TCR beta chain is given with its context. Trimming removed 6 bases at V and 2 bases at J, with 10 bases between. Germline V gives CDR1 ENHRY, CDR2 SYGVKD. This CDR3 comprises 13 residues. The entry originates in a study of control samples from healthy donors and cancer patients. The repertoire was sequenced with immunoSEQ multiplex PCR; TCRdb's copy has only in-frame clones and lacks some. The sample shows some 150,000 clones, 80% to 95% of them seen only once. The sequencing input was blood. The chain combines TRBV10-3 with TRBJ1-1, with D hard to call. The source of this sequence is a woman aged 55-69 years in good health. CDR3 protein: CAIRTGSNTEAFF. The CDR3 DNA reads TGTGCCATCAGGACCGGGTCAAACACTGAAGCTTTCTTT.